The TCR beta chain described here comes from a study of CD8 T cells in ankylosing spondylitis. Findings and caveats of the study: Among TCR beta sequences, a motif of eight highly homologous variants appeared characteristic of ankylosing spondylitis blood.

The ends were cut back, 1 base at V and 1 base at J, with 5 bases in the middle. The germline CDR1 and CDR2 sequences are SGHRS and YFSETQ. This CDR3 contains 13 residues. In regard to this clonotype: What it binds is unknown.

TCRdb itself ran the 5' RACE reads through MiXCR, one entry per CDR3 protein. The sample carries roughly 670,000 distinct CDR3 sequences, roughly 20% recorded once. The chain is built from TRBV5-1 and TRBJ1-2; D is unclear. Input material: blood, either unsorted or a sorted T cell fraction (not recorded which). This receptor was taken from a male donor with ankylosing spondylitis. The CDR3 is CASSLTINYGYTF. The CDR3 region has the DNA TGCGCCAGCAGCTTGACAATTAACTATGGCTACACCTTC.